These 29 T cell receptor beta chains came from one sample sequenced in a study of neurological immune-mediated disorders. As to time point: longitudinal time-point 1 (baseline). MiXCR, run by TCRdb on the 5' RACE reads, gives a single entry per CDR3 protein. In the table there are tens of thousands of distinct CDR3 sequences, more than 8.5% of which are singletons. The sample was PBMCs. These receptors came from a young man in good health.

This clonotype was counted at least ten times. The chain combines TRBV27 with TRBJ1-1; D not resolved. CDR1 and CDR2 from the germline V gene are MNHEY and SMNVEV (reference sequence). V dropped 1 base and J dropped 4 bases, with 13 bases sitting between them. The CDR3 is made up of 15 amino acids. DNA of the CDR3: TGTGCCAGCAGTTTATGGAAGGAGGGAGGCACTGAAGCTTTCTTT. This gives the protein CASSLWKEGGTEAFF.

The table lists this clonotype with many counts. V and J are TRBV29-1 and TRBJ2-7; 9 nucleotides match TRBD2. The CDR3 is 15 residues long. CDR1 and CDR2 from the germline V gene are SQVTM and ANQGSEA. V was pared by 1 base and J by 1 base, with 5 bases of the junction left unmatched. CDR3 sequence reads: CSVEGGSGSSYEQYF. The CDR3 DNA reads as TGCAGCGTTGAAGGGGGTAGCGGGAGTTCCTACGAGCAGTACTTC.

This clonotype turned up a few times. The chain recombines TRBV30 with TRBJ2-4; D unclear. Germline values: CDR1 GTSNPN, CDR2 SVGIG (reference sequence). V lost 1 base and J 8 bases, leaving 9 bases between the germline ends. The CDR3 is made up of 12 amino acids. This CDR3 reads CAWSAAQHIQYF. The CDR3 DNA follows: TGTGCCTGGAGTGCTGCCCAGCACATTCAGTACTTC.

The CDR3, as DNA: TGTGCCAGCTCACCAAACATCAATCAGCCCCAGCATTTT. This translates into CASSPNINQPQHF. The rearrangement joins TRBV18 to TRBJ1-5; D unresolved. The CDR3 loop spans 13 amino acids. V was trimmed by 2 bases and J by 3 bases, leaving 5 bases between them. The germline V gene encodes CDR1 KGHSH and CDR2 LQKENI.

This clonotype was counted many times. The chain is built from TRBV7-7 and TRBJ2-2; D is perhaps TRBD1 (5 bases). The V end was cut by 5 bases, the J end by 7 bases, with 14 bases between. CDR3 length: 14 amino acids. Germline loops: CDR1 SSHAT, CDR2 FNYEAQ (reference sequence). The CDR3 here is CASSLRPQGGELFF. The CDR3 bases are TGTGCCAGCAGCCTCAGGCCCCAGGGCGGGGAGCTGTTTTTT.

On this clonotype itself: A much larger clone differs from this one at a single base, so this may be a read error. CDR3 DNA: TGTGCCAGCAGTCTGAAACTAGCGGGAGACGAGCAGTACTTC. This translates into CASSLKLAGDEQYF. The gene calls are TRBV12-3 or TRBV12-4 and TRBJ2-7; 11 positions agree with TRBD2. The CDR3 extends over 14 amino acids. The junction had 5 bases not matched to a gene; V was cut back by 5 bases and J by 5 bases.

This clonotype was picked up many times. The chain uses TRBV5-1 and TRBJ2-6; TRBD1 is a possible D gene (6 bases). CDR1 is SGHRS, CDR2 YFSETQ, per germline. The V end lost 4 bases, the J end lost 1 base, and 9 bases lay between the germline ends. The CDR3 runs 15 residues. In DNA form, the CDR3 reads TGCGCCAGCAGCCCAGGGGCGTCTGGGGCCAACGTCCTGACTTTC. This codes for CASSPGASGANVLTF.

This clonotype was counted many times. This chain joins TRBV5-1 and TRBJ2-7; 7 nucleotides line up with TRBD2. Germline CDR1 SGHRS, CDR2 YFSETQ. Germline trimming cut 4 bases from V and 0 bases from J; bases unmatched to any gene: 4. The CDR3 is made up of 14 amino acids. CDR3 coding DNA: TGCGCCAGCAGCGTCGGGACTAACTCCTACGAGCAGTACTTC. This gives the protein CASSVGTNSYEQYF.

This clonotype was seen at least ten times. The CDR3 sequence is CATSEALGTTGELFF. The CDR3 nucleotides are TGTGCCACCAGTGAAGCCCTGGGTACAACCGGGGAGCTGTTTTTT. V usage is TRBV24-1 and J usage is TRBJ2-2; no reliable D call. V was cut by 4 bases and J by 5 bases, with 13 bases left in between. The germline CDR1 and CDR2 sequences are KGHDR and SFDVKD. The CDR3 runs 15 residues.

This clonotype was recorded many times. The rearrangement joins TRBV7-9 to TRBJ1-2, with a weak D call TRBD1 (6 bases). Trimming took 5 bases from V and 0 from J, leaving 16 bases between them. The V gene's germline CDR1 is SEHNR and CDR2 FQNEAQ (reference sequence). The CDR3 contains 16 residues. CDR3 coding DNA: TGTGCCAGCAGCAACATTTCAGGGGCAGCTAACTATGGCTACACCTTC. Its protein product is CASSNISGAANYGYTF.

Ten or more counts support this clonotype. J is TRBJ2-7 and V is TRBV18, with 7 positions matching TRBD1. The CDR3 contains 16 residues. V gave up 3 bases and J gave up 4 bases; unmatched junction bases: 12. Germline CDR1 and CDR2: KGHSH and LQKENI. CDR3 amino acids: CASSPRDSIDPYEQYF. The CDR3 nucleotides read TGTGCCAGCTCACCCAGGGACAGTATTGACCCTTACGAGCAGTACTTC.

This clonotype was recorded many times. The chain combines TRBV11-2 with TRBJ2-2, with 8 bases that match TRBD1. V shed 6 bases and J 1 base; nucleotides not matched to a gene: 16. This CDR3 contains 19 residues. Germline V gives CDR1 SGHAT, CDR2 FQNNGV. The CDR3 spells CASRIISRRDRKNTGELFF. In DNA form, the CDR3 reads TGTGCCAGCAGAATAATCTCTAGGCGGGACAGGAAGAACACCGGGGAGCTGTTTTTT.

This clonotype showed up many times. The gene calls are TRBV4-2 and TRBJ2-7; the D call may be TRBD1 or TRBD2 (6 bases each). Germline V gene lookup returns CDR1 LGHNA and CDR2 YNFKEQ. Between the trimmed V and J ends, which lost 0 bases and 2 bases, there was a span of 17 bases. The CDR3 has 17 amino acids. This CDR3 is CASSQEGRGPTPYEQYF. In DNA, the CDR3 is TGTGCCAGCAGCCAAGAGGGCCGGGGGCCTACTCCCTACGAGCAGTACTTC.

This clonotype was picked up many times. The rearrangement links TRBV5-1 to TRBJ2-5, with D possibly matching TRBD2 (5 bases). Germline V gene lookup returns CDR1 SGHRS and CDR2 YFSETQ. Deletions cut 1 base from V and 7 bases from J, with 14 bases between. The CDR3 is 14 amino acids. The CDR3 coding sequence is TGCGCCAGCAGCTTGCCCGGGGAAGATTGGACCCAGTACTTC. It encodes CASSLPGEDWTQYF.

This clonotype was counted many times. The CDR3 sequence is CASRATSLTGELFF. The CDR3 nucleotides read TGTGCCAGCCGGGCGACTAGCCTCACCGGGGAGCTGTTTTTT. The rearrangement links TRBV28 to TRBJ2-2; 7 positions match TRBD2. CDR3 length: 14 residues. V was pared by 8 bases and J by 4 bases, with 7 bases of the junction left unmatched. Germline CDR1 reads MDHEN; CDR2 reads SYDVKM.

This clonotype showed up just once. The rearrangement uses TRBV7-2 and TRBJ2-1; D is possibly TRBD1 (6 bases). CDR1 is SGHTA, CDR2 FQGNSA, per germline. Trimming removed 5 bases from V and 3 bases from J, with 11 bases in between. The CDR3 is 14 residues long. The CDR3 protein is CASSGGRDYNEQFF. The DNA for the CDR3 is TGTGCCAGCAGCGGGGGCAGGGACTACAATGAGCAGTTCTTC. The full variable domain, with the rest looked up from reference TRBV7-2 and TRBJ2-1, is GAGVSQSPSNKVTEKGKDVELRCDPISGHTALYWYRQSLGQGLEFLIYFQGNSAPDKSGLPSDRFSAERTGGSVSTLTIQRTQQEDSAVYLCASSGGRDYNEQFFGPGTRLTVL.

This clonotype was counted at least ten times. The rearrangement links TRBV4-1 to TRBJ2-5, with TRBD1 matching over 8 bases. V gave up 4 bases and J gave up 2 bases; unmatched junction bases: 3. The CDR3 is 14 amino acids. Germline values: CDR1 MGHRA, CDR2 YSYEKL. The CDR3 loop reads CASSLRTGQETQYF. The DNA of the CDR3 is TGCGCCAGCAGCCTCAGGACAGGGCAAGAGACCCAGTACTTC.

This clonotype was observed at least ten times. This sequence joins TRBV5-1 and TRBJ2-7, with 11 bases matching TRBD2. CDR3 length equals 14 residues. The V gene's germline CDR1 is SGHRS and CDR2 YFSETQ. V lost 4 bases to trimming and J lost 7 bases; unmatched junction nucleotides: 7. CDR3 in DNA: TGCGCCAGCAGCCCACTAGCGGGAGTACAAGAGCAGTACTTC. This gives the protein CASSPLAGVQEQYF.

This clonotype was seen repeatedly, ten times or more. The J gene is TRBJ2-5, the V gene TRBV5-6; the D gene is possibly TRBD1 (5 bases). The CDR3 extends over 13 amino acids. The ends were cut back, 5 bases at V and 1 base at J, with 9 bases in the middle. CDR1 is SGHDT and CDR2 is YYEEEE in the germline V gene. For the CDR3, the DNA is TGTGCCAGCAGTTATGGGGCCCAAGAGACCCAGTACTTC. Protein product: CASSYGAQETQYF.

This clonotype was recorded at least ten times. The CDR3 DNA sequence: TGTGCCAGCAGCTTAGTTCCGACTGTTTTGACTAGCGGCTACGAGCAGTACTTC. It is translated as CASSLVPTVLTSGYEQYF. This chain joins TRBV7-2 and TRBJ2-7, with TRBD2 matching over 9 bases. The V segment lost 1 base and the J segment 3 bases; nucleotides outside the gene matches: 13. The germline gives CDR1 SGHTA, CDR2 FQGNSA. The CDR3 has 18 amino acids. The full variable domain, its missing parts supplied by reference TRBV7-2 and TRBJ2-7, is GAGVSQSPSNKVTEKGKDVELRCDPISGHTALYWYRQSLGQGLEFLIYFQGNSAPDKSGLPSDRFSAERTGGSVSTLTIQRTQQEDSAVYLCASSLVPTVLTSGYEQYFGPGTRLTVT.

This clonotype appeared once. A much larger clone differs from this one at a single base, so this may be a read error. CDR3 region: CASGFDRGVETQYF. The CDR3 DNA reads as TGTGCCAGCGGCTTCGACAGGGGGGTTGAGACCCAGTACTTC. The chain couples TRBV7-2 to TRBJ2-5; 9 bases map to TRBD1. Germline CDR1 is SGHTA and CDR2 is FQGNSA. This CDR3 is 14 amino acids long.

This clonotype was counted only a few times. The rearrangement links TRBV12-3 or TRBV12-4 to TRBJ1-1, with D possibly TRBD1 on 6 matching bases. The length of the CDR3 is 12 residues. V lost 3 bases and J 6 bases, leaving 8 bases between the germline ends. The CDR3 loop reads CASSFDRPEAFF. Here the CDR3 DNA reads TGTGCCAGCAGTTTCGACAGGCCTGAAGCTTTCTTT.

This clonotype was recorded many times. The CDR3: CASSLRGRVYTDTQYF. CDR3 coding DNA: TGTGCCAGCAGTTTACGTGGGAGGGTGTACACAGATACGCAGTATTTT. The rearrangement links TRBV28 to TRBJ2-3, with TRBD2 matching 7 bases. J was trimmed by 2 bases and V by 2 bases; bases with no gene match: 7. The CDR3 is 16 amino acids. Germline V gene data show CDR1 as MDHEN and CDR2 as SYDVKM.

This clonotype was counted many times. CDR3 in DNA: TGCGCCAGCAGCCAGGCGGGACTAGTTAGCTACAATGAGCAGTTCTTC. Protein product: CASSQAGLVSYNEQFF. This chain uses TRBV4-1 with TRBJ2-1; TRBD2 matches 8 bases. Germline lookup yields CDR1 MGHRA and CDR2 YSYEKL. The CDR3 is 16 amino acids. J lost 3 bases, V lost 3 bases, and 7 bases had no gene match.

This clonotype appeared many times. The rearrangement uses TRBV29-1 and TRBJ2-4; 8 bases map to TRBD1. The CDR3 runs to 12 residues. Germline CDR1 and CDR2: SQVTM and ANQGSEA. Trimming cost V 4 bases and J 9 bases; bases outside gene matches: 5. The CDR3: CSVGQGAGIQYF. CDR3 nucleotide sequence: TGCAGCGTTGGTCAGGGGGCGGGCATTCAGTACTTC.

The gene calls are TRBV2 and TRBJ2-7, with a weak D call TRBD2 (5 bases). CDR1 is SNHLY, CDR2 FYNNEI, per germline. CDR3 length: 11 amino acids. Trimming took 7 bases from V and 7 from J, leaving 11 bases between them. CDR3 sequence: CASNIQREQYF. CDR3 bases: TGTGCCAGCAACATTCAGCGGGAGCAGTACTTC.

This clonotype was detected ten times or more. V usage is TRBV19 and J usage is TRBJ2-7, with 9 bases aligning to TRBD1. J was trimmed by 2 bases and V by 5 bases; bases with no gene match: 7. The CDR3 sequence is 15 residues long. Germline CDR1 is LNHDA and CDR2 is SQIVND (reference sequence). The CDR3 sequence: CASSASGQGTYEQYF. CDR3 sequence (DNA): TGTGCCAGTAGTGCATCGGGACAGGGAACCTACGAGCAGTACTTC.

This clonotype has a count of ten or more. The V gene is TRBV12-5, the J gene TRBJ2-5, with D hard to call. The CDR3 spans 11 residues. V gave up 3 bases and J gave up 5 bases, with 4 bases separating them. The germline V gene has CDR1 LGHNT and CDR2 FRNRAP. The CDR3 is CASGFRETQYF. The CDR3 region has the DNA TGTGCTAGTGGTTTTCGCGAGACCCAGTACTTC.

The table lists this clonotype with many counts. This chain uses TRBV10-3 with TRBJ2-4; unclear D gene. The V end lost 3 bases, the J end lost 0 bases, and 9 bases lay between the germline ends. Germline assignment: CDR1 ENHRY and CDR2 SYGVKD. This CDR3 is built from 15 residues. CDR3 sequence: CAISDPTVAKNIQYF. The DNA for the CDR3 is TGTGCCATCAGTGACCCCACAGTAGCCAAAAACATTCAGTACTTC.